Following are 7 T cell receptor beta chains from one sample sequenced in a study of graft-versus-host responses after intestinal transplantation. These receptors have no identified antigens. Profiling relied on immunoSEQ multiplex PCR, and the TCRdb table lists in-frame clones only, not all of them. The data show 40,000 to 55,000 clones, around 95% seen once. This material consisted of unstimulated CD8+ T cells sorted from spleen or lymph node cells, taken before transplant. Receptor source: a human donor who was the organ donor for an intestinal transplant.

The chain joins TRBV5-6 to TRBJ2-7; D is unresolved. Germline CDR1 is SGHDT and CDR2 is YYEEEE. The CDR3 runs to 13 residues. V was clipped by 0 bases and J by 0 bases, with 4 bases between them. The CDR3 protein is CASSLDPSYEQYF. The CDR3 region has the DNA TGTGCCAGCAGCTTGGACCCCTCCTACGAGCAGTACTTC.

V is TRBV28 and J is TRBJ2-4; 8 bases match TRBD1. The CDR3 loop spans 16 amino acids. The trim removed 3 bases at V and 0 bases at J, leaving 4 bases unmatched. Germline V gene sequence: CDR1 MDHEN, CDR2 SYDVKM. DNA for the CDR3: TGTGCCAGCAGTTTCATCAGGGGGCTAGCCAAAAACATTCAGTACTTC. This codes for CASSFIRGLAKNIQYF.

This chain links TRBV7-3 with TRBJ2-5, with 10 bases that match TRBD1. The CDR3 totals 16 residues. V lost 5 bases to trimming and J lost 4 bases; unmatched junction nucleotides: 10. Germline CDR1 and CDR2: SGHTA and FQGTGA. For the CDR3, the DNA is TGTGCCAGCAGCCCGAACCCGGGACAGGGGCTAGAGACCCAGTACTTC. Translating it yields CASSPNPGQGLETQYF. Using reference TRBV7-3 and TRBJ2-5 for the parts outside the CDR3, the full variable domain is GAGVSQTPSNKVTEKGKYVELRCDPISGHTALYWYRQSLGQGPEFLIYFQGTGAADDSGLPNDRFFAVRPEGSVSTLKIQRTERGDSAVYLCASSPNPGQGLETQYFGPGTRLLVL.

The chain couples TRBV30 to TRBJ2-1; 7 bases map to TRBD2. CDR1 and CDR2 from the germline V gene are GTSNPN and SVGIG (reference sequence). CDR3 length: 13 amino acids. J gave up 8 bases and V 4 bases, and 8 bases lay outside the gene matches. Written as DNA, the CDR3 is TGTGCCTGGAATTGGGGGGGTTCCGATGAGCAGTTCTTC. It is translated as CAWNWGGSDEQFF.

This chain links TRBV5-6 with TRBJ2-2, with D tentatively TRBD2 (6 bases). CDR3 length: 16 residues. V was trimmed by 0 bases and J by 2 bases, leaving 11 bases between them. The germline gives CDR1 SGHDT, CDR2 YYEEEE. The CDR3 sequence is CASSLDRTTNTGELFF. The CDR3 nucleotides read TGTGCCAGCAGCTTGGATCGGACTACTAACACCGGGGAGCTGTTTTTT.

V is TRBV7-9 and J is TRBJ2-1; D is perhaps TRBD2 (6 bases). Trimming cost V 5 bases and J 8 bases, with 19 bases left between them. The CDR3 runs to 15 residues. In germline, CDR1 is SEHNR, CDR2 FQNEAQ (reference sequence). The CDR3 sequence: CASSTGGTSNHEQFF. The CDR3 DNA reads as TGTGCCAGCAGCACAGGAGGGACTTCGAACCATGAGCAGTTCTTC.

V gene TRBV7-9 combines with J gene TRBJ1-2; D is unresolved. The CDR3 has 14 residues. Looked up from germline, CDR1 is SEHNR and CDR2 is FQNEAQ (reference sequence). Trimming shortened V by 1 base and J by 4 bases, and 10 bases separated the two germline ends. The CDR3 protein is CASSLGQDPYGYTF. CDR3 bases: TGTGCCAGCAGCTTAGGGCAGGACCCCTATGGCTACACCTTC.